This entry lists 26 T cell receptor beta chains sequenced from one sample in a study of cytomegalovirus exposure and HLA in healthy donors (dated 2017 in TCRdb). The library was produced with the immunoSEQ multiplex PCR assay. For the multiplex PCR, a mixture combining 60 forward primers for TCR Vbeta segments and 13 reverse primers for TCR Jbeta segments was used. TCRdb's version of the immuneACCESS table is confined to in-frame rearrangements and falls short of the full clone set. An unresolved V gene accounts for under half of the shortfall where checked; the remainder is of unknown origin. For this sample the table gives about 160,000 clones, of which over 75% were detected only once. The biggest ten clones account for 1% to 1.5% of the sample. Sample: PBMCs. The receptors shown here come from a man aged 50 to 60 in good health and CMV-seropositive.

This clone came up once. The chain couples TRBV2 to TRBJ1-4; D is unclear. Germline CDR1 and CDR2: SNHLY and FYNNEI. V was shortened by 7 bases and J by 8 bases, with 11 bases between the two germline ends. CDR3 length equals 12 residues. DNA of the CDR3: TGTGCCAGCAACATAGCGCAGGAAAAACTGTTTTTT. This sequence encodes CASNIAQEKLFF.

There are a few counts of this clone. This chain links TRBV11-1 with TRBJ2-7; 7 positions match TRBD2. V lost 3 bases to trimming and J lost 3 bases; unmatched junction nucleotides: 5. Germline V gives CDR1 SGHAT, CDR2 FQDESV (reference sequence). The CDR3 contains 14 residues. CDR3 sequence: CASSFYGRRYEQYF. The CDR3 DNA sequence: TGTGCCAGCAGCTTTTACGGGAGGCGCTACGAGCAGTACTTC.

The rearrangement uses TRBV11-2 and TRBJ2-7; 8 nucleotides line up with TRBD1. Germline lookup yields CDR1 SGHAT and CDR2 FQNNGV. The CDR3 has 15 amino acids. V lost 2 bases and J lost 6; bases outside the gene matches: 9. The CDR3 bases are TGTGCCAGCAGCTTACCGAGAGGACAGGGAGCCGAGCAGTACTTC. It specifies CASSLPRGQGAEQYF. The variable domain in full, completed from reference TRBV11-2 and TRBJ2-7, reads EAGVAQSPRYKIIEKRQSVAFWCNPISGHATLYWYQQILGQGPKLLIQFQNNGVVDDSQLPKDRFSAERLKGVDSTLKIQPAKLEDSAVYLCASSLPRGQGAEQYFGPGTRLTVT.

The rearrangement links TRBV6-6 to TRBJ2-6; tentatively, D is TRBD1 (6 bases). Trimming took 6 bases from V and 4 from J, leaving 13 bases between them. The CDR3 loop spans 15 amino acids. CDR1 is MNHNY, CDR2 SVGAGI, per germline (reference sequence). The CDR3 DNA reads as TGTGCCAGCAGAGCTTCAGGGGCCGGGGCCAACGTCCTGACTTTC. This sequence encodes CASRASGAGANVLTF.

This clone was counted between two and nine times. The J gene is TRBJ2-3, the V gene TRBV28, with a possible D match to TRBD2 (5 bases). Germline loops: CDR1 MDHEN, CDR2 SYDVKM. With 0 bases removed from V and 0 bases from J, the gap between germline ends came to 16 bases. The CDR3 is 18 residues long. CDR3 nucleotides: TGTGCCAGCAGTTTATGGGGGAGTCCGGGCCCTAGCACAGATACGCAGTATTTT. The encoded protein is CASSLWGSPGPSTDTQYF.

This clone was picked up one time. The chain couples TRBV19 to TRBJ1-2; D is undetermined. CDR3 length: 15 amino acids. Germline CDR1 is LNHDA and CDR2 is SQIVND (reference sequence). Trimming removed 5 bases at V and 5 bases at J, with 18 bases between. CDR3 in DNA: TGTGCCAGTAGTCTGGAAGGAGTACCCCGTTATGGCTACACCTTC. It yields the protein CASSLEGVPRYGYTF.

The J gene is TRBJ2-5, the V gene TRBV7-2; possibly TRBD1 for D (6 bases). The CDR3 spans 15 residues. Trimming removed 5 bases at V and 6 bases at J, with 19 bases between. Germline assignment: CDR1 SGHTA and CDR2 FQGNSA. This chain's CDR3 is CASSHRASPGKTQYF. The CDR3 nucleotides read TGTGCCAGCAGCCACAGGGCATCCCCCGGAAAGACCCAGTACTTC.

The chain employs TRBV11-2 and TRBJ2-6; 14 positions match TRBD2. V gave up 4 bases and J gave up 11 bases; unmatched junction bases: 7. This CDR3 has 16 amino acids. The germline V gene has CDR1 SGHAT and CDR2 FQNNGV. The CDR3 here is CASSSRTSGGRDVLTF. The CDR3 coding sequence is TGTGCCAGCAGCTCCAGGACTAGCGGGGGGCGAGACGTCCTGACTTTC.

This CDR3 reads CATLAGTGRSEAFF. The CDR3 DNA sequence: TGTGCCACCCTTGCCGGGACAGGGAGGTCTGAAGCTTTCTTT. The chain carries TRBV6-5 and TRBJ1-1, with TRBD1 matching over 9 bases. Germline-derived CDR1 and CDR2 are MNHEY and SVGAGI. CDR3 length: 14 residues. V lost 10 bases to trimming and J lost 6 bases; unmatched junction nucleotides: 12.

The chain employs TRBV6-5 and TRBJ1-1, with unresolved D. V gave up 4 bases and J gave up 4 bases, with 13 bases separating them. Germline CDR1 reads MNHEY; CDR2 reads SVGAGI. The CDR3 runs 14 residues. This CDR3 is CASSLTTRSTEAFF. The CDR3 DNA is TGTGCCAGCAGTTTAACTACTCGGTCCACTGAAGCTTTCTTT.

The rearrangement joins TRBV7-2 to TRBJ2-1; 7 bases align to TRBD1. The germline V gene has CDR1 SGHTA and CDR2 FQGNSA. J lost 10 bases, V lost 5 bases, and 8 bases had no gene match. The CDR3 contains 13 residues. This CDR3 is CASSPRQGREQFF. The CDR3 DNA is TGTGCCAGCAGCCCGCGACAGGGACGGGAGCAGTTCTTC. Full variable domain (outside the CDR3, taken from reference TRBV7-2 and TRBJ2-1): GAGVSQSPSNKVTEKGKDVELRCDPISGHTALYWYRQSLGQGLEFLIYFQGNSAPDKSGLPSDRFSAERTGGSVSTLTIQRTQQEDSAVYLCASSPRQGREQFFGPGTRLTVL.

Here the CDR3 reads CASRLGGAGKNIQYF. CDR3 sequence (DNA): TGTGCCAGCAGGCTGGGGGGGGCTGGCAAAAACATTCAGTACTTC. The chain couples TRBV27 to TRBJ2-4, with a weak D call TRBD2 (7 bases). CDR3 length: 15 amino acids. CDR1 MNHEY and CDR2 SMNVEV come from the germline V gene (reference sequence). Trimming left V 6 bases short and J 3 bases short, with 15 bases between.

V gene TRBV6-5 combines with J gene TRBJ1-1; 8 bases are a match to TRBD1. The CDR3 totals 13 residues. CDR1 MNHEY and CDR2 SVGAGI come from the germline V gene. The J segment lost 6 bases and the V segment lost 6 bases, leaving 6 bases of the junction unmatched. CDR3 DNA sequence: TGTGCCAGCAGGAACCGGGACAGGTCTGAAGCTTTCTTT. Protein: CASRNRDRSEAFF.

This rearrangement joins TRBV28 to TRBJ1-5; TRBD1 agrees at 12 bases. The CDR3 sequence is 15 residues long. Germline CDR1 reads MDHEN; CDR2 reads SYDVKM. V was clipped by 3 bases and J by 5 bases; unmatched bases: 2. The CDR3 sequence: CASSFGTGGYQPQHF. CDR3 bases: TGTGCCAGCAGTTTCGGGACAGGGGGCTATCAGCCCCAGCATTTT.

J is TRBJ2-5 and V is TRBV28, with TRBD2 matching over 9 bases. Germline V gene sequence: CDR1 MDHEN, CDR2 SYDVKM. After removal of 10 bases from V and 8 bases from J, the junction contained 17 bases not matched to a gene. The CDR3 runs 15 residues. The CDR3 DNA reads as TGTGCCACCTCCCTTGGGAGTCTAGCGGGATCCACCCAGTACTTC. Translated: CATSLGSLAGSTQYF.

The genes are TRBV7-3 and TRBJ1-2; 7 bases are shared with TRBD1. J was trimmed by 3 bases and V by 5 bases; bases with no gene match: 9. The CDR3 is 15 residues long. Looked up from germline, CDR1 is SGHTA and CDR2 is FQGTGA. CDR3 sequence reads: CASSLGRTGDYGYTF. The CDR3 DNA reads as TGTGCCAGCAGCCTCGGGAGAACAGGGGACTATGGCTACACCTTC. Complete variable domain (other parts from reference TRBV7-3 and TRBJ1-2): GAGVSQTPSNKVTEKGKYVELRCDPISGHTALYWYRQSLGQGPEFLIYFQGTGAADDSGLPNDRFFAVRPEGSVSTLKIQRTERGDSAVYLCASSLGRTGDYGYTFGSGTRLTVV.

As for this clone: At one boundary the junction diverges from the germline segment, which might be a read error. The V and J genes are TRBV5-1 and TRBJ2-7; D gene unclear. This CDR3 spans 13 amino acids. Germline values: CDR1 SGHRS, CDR2 YFSETQ. The CDR3 DNA sequence: TGCGCCAGCAGCTTGGACAGATCCTACGACCAGTACTTC. Protein: CASSLDRSYDQYF.

The chain recombines TRBV7-6 with TRBJ2-3, with 9 bases lining up with TRBD1. Germline CDR1 and CDR2: SGHVS and FNYEAQ. This CDR3 is 14 amino acids long. V trimming: 6 bases; J trimming: 3 bases; junction bases outside the gene matches: 4. CDR3 in DNA: TGTGCCAGCAGGGCCGGGACAGGGACAGATACGCAGTATTTT. Amino acids: CASRAGTGTDTQYF. Combining the CDR3 with reference TRBV7-6 and TRBJ2-3 gives the whole variable domain GAGVSQSPRYKVTKRGQDVALRCDPISGHVSLYWYRQALGQGPEFLTYFNYEAQQDKSGLPNDRFSAERPEGSISTLTIQRTEQRDSAMYRCASRAGTGTDTQYFGPGTRLTVL.

The chain couples TRBV5-1 to TRBJ2-7, with 8 positions matching TRBD1. J gave up 6 bases and V 4 bases, and 6 bases lay outside the gene matches. This CDR3 has 13 residues. Germline CDR1 reads SGHRS; CDR2 reads YFSETQ. CDR3 in DNA: TGCGCCAGCAGCCTAGGACAGGGCGGCGAGCAGTACTTC. Amino acid sequence: CASSLGQGGEQYF.

The chain is built from TRBV6-6 and TRBJ1-5, with D perhaps matching TRBD1 (6 bases). CDR1 and CDR2 (germline): MNHNY, SVGAGI (reference sequence). V lost 0 bases to trimming and J lost 7 bases, with 10 bases between them. This CDR3 has 14 residues. The chain's CDR3 is CASSYSIGGQPQHF. The CDR3, as DNA: TGTGCCAGCAGTTACTCGATAGGGGGACAGCCCCAGCATTTT.

This chain uses TRBV2 with TRBJ2-1, with D perhaps matching TRBD2 (6 bases). Germline lookup yields CDR1 SNHLY and CDR2 FYNNEI. Trimming took off 6 bases at V and 9 bases at J, with 21 bases between the two ends. The CDR3 length is 15 residues. Here the CDR3 DNA reads TGTGCCAGCAGGGGTCTAGCGCGAGTGGGGGTTGAGCAGTTCTTC. It codes for CASRGLARVGVEQFF.

V usage is TRBV6-6 and J usage is TRBJ2-5, with D perhaps matching TRBD2 (6 bases). This CDR3 has 16 amino acids. From germline, CDR1 is MNHNY and CDR2 SVGAGI (reference sequence). V was pared by 2 bases and J by 3 bases, with 16 bases between. The CDR3 spells CASSYGGAGLKETQYF. CDR3 DNA sequence: TGTGCCAGCAGTTACGGAGGGGCAGGGCTAAAAGAGACCCAGTACTTC.

The DNA for the CDR3 is TGTGCCAGCAGCGTAGCGGCAGGCCAAGGCTACACCTTC. Residues: CASSVAAGQGYTF. The chain couples TRBV9 to TRBJ1-2; the D is unclear. Germline CDR1 and CDR2: SGDLS and YYNGEE. V lost 0 bases to trimming and J lost 8 bases, with 11 bases between them. The CDR3 length is 13 residues.

V and J are TRBV25-1 and TRBJ2-1, with 7 bases matching TRBD1. The V segment lost 8 bases and the J segment 4 bases; nucleotides outside the gene matches: 8. Per the germline V gene, CDR1 is MGHDK and CDR2 is SYGVNS. The CDR3 has 14 amino acids. Here the CDR3 DNA reads TGTGCCAGCCAGACAGGGTTTGGGTACAATGAGCAGTTCTTC. Amino acids: CASQTGFGYNEQFF.

The chain links TRBV29-1 to TRBJ2-2; no definite D call. Germline lookup yields CDR1 SQVTM and CDR2 ANQGSEA. The CDR3 has 12 amino acids. Trimming pared 2 bases from V and 3 bases from J, leaving 4 bases between. The DNA for the CDR3 is TGCAGCGTTGAATCAGACACCGGGGAGCTGTTTTTT. It encodes CSVESDTGELFF.

The chain carries TRBV4-1 and TRBJ1-6; D possibly corresponds to TRBD1 (5 bases). Germline assignment: CDR1 MGHRA and CDR2 YSYEKL. Trimming left V 0 bases short and J 9 bases short, with 18 bases between. The CDR3 spans 17 residues. The CDR3: CASSQDAGGIRGSPLHF. The CDR3 region has the DNA TGCGCCAGCAGCCAAGATGCGGGGGGGATACGGGGTTCACCCCTCCACTTT.